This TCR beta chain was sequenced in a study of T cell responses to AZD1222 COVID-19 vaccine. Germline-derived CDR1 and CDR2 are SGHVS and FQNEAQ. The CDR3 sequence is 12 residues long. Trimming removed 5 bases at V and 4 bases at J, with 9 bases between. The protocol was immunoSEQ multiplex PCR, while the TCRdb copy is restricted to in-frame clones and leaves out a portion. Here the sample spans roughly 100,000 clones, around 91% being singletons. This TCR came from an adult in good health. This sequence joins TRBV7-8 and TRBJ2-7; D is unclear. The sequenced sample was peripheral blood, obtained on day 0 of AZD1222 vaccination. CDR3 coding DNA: TGTGCCAGCAGCACCAAGATATACGAGCAGTACTTC. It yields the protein CASSTKIYEQYF.